This entry lists 20 T cell receptor beta chains sequenced from one sample in a study of T-cell memory formation after mild COVID-19. TCRdb reanalysed the 5' RACE reads using MiXCR and keeps one entry per CDR3 protein. This sample carries around 35,000 distinct CDR3 sequences, approximately 8.3% of them seen once, and the ten largest clones take roughly 29%. The sample was PBMCs or a T cell subset sorted from them (not recorded which). The origin of the receptors is a man between 18 and 29 years old who had mild COVID-19 (a few samples of this study predate the infection). Cell type and time point are not known.

At least ten counts were recorded for this clonotype. J is TRBJ1-1 and V is TRBV4-3; D ambiguous. Germline CDR1 reads LGHNA; CDR2 reads YSLEER. The CDR3 runs 13 residues. Trimming removed 0 bases from V and 1 base from J, with 3 bases in between. The CDR3 nucleotides are TGCGCCAGCAGCCAAGATAGGAACACTGAAGCTTTCTTT. Translated: CASSQDRNTEAFF.

This clonotype showed up many times. This chain connects TRBV29-1 to TRBJ2-5, with D possibly being TRBD1 (6 bases). The CDR3 extends over 16 amino acids. Trimming shortened V by 5 bases and J by 0 bases, and 19 bases separated the two germline ends. The germline V gene encodes CDR1 SQVTM and CDR2 ANQGSEA. This chain's CDR3 is CSVTYSRDTHQETQYF. CDR3 DNA sequence: TGCAGCGTTACCTACTCGAGGGACACCCACCAAGAGACCCAGTACTTC.

This clonotype was counted a few times. The chain employs TRBV6-5 and TRBJ2-1; no clear D. The germline V and J ends were trimmed by 0 bases and 3 bases, with 9 bases remaining between them. Per germline, CDR1 MNHEY and CDR2 SVGAGI. The CDR3 is 15 amino acids. The CDR3 loop is CASSYSAQNYNEQFF. The CDR3, as DNA: TGTGCCAGCAGTTACTCGGCCCAGAACTACAATGAGCAGTTCTTC.

This clonotype was recorded at least ten times. The V call is TRBV5-1, the J call TRBJ2-3; 11 positions match TRBD2. The trim removed 2 bases at V and 1 base at J, leaving 3 bases unmatched. Germline-derived CDR1 and CDR2 are SGHRS and YFSETQ. This CDR3 is 16 amino acids long. The CDR3 DNA is TGCGCCAGCAGCTTATCGACTAGCGGGGGCACAGATACGCAGTATTTT. This encodes CASSLSTSGGTDTQYF. The full variable domain, with the rest looked up from reference TRBV5-1 and TRBJ2-3, is KAGVTQTPRYLIKTRGQQVTLSCSPISGHRSVSWYQQTPGQGLQFLFEYFSETQRNKGNFPGRFSGRQFSNSRSEMNVSTLELGDSALYLCASSLSTSGGTDTQYFGPGTRLTVL.

This clonotype was observed at least ten times. The chain uses TRBV7-6 and TRBJ2-1, with TRBD1 matching over 9 bases. From germline, CDR1 is SGHVS and CDR2 FNYEAQ. The V and J ends lost 3 bases and 8 bases, in that order; junction bases with no gene match: 20. The length of the CDR3 is 19 residues. The CDR3 nucleotides read TGTGCCAGCAGCTTGGCGTTTAGGACCGGGACAGGGAAGCGGGATGAGCAGTTCTTC. Translation gives CASSLAFRTGTGKRDEQFF.

Ten or more counts support this clonotype. The genes are TRBV5-1 and TRBJ2-4; D is unresolved. The CDR3 length is 14 residues. Germline V CDR1 and CDR2: SGHRS, YFSETQ. Trimming removed 0 bases at V and 3 bases at J, with 7 bases between. CDR3 region: CASSLDLVKNIQYF. The CDR3 region has the DNA TGCGCCAGCAGCTTGGATTTAGTCAAAAACATTCAGTACTTC.

This clonotype occurred many times. The chain is built from TRBV12-3 or TRBV12-4 and TRBJ2-6, with TRBD1 matching 10 bases. Germline trimming cut 6 bases from V and 2 bases from J; bases unmatched to any gene: 7. There are 17 residues in the CDR3. The CDR3 loop reads CASSAGTGVPGANVLTF. The CDR3 bases are TGTGCCAGCAGCGCCGGGACAGGGGTACCTGGGGCCAACGTCCTGACTTTC.

This chain connects TRBV5-1 to TRBJ1-1, with 8 bases that match TRBD1. After removal of 3 bases from V and 2 bases from J, the junction contained 6 bases not matched to a gene. The CDR3 covers 15 residues. Germline V gives CDR1 SGHRS, CDR2 YFSETQ. In DNA, the CDR3 is TGCGCCAGCAGCTATAGACAGGGGATAAACACTGAAGCTTTCTTT. This gives the protein CASSYRQGINTEAFF. The whole variable domain, filled in from reference TRBV5-1 and TRBJ1-1, reads KAGVTQTPRYLIKTRGQQVTLSCSPISGHRSVSWYQQTPGQGLQFLFEYFSETQRNKGNFPGRFSGRQFSNSRSEMNVSTLELGDSALYLCASSYRQGINTEAFFGQGTRLTVV.

The table lists this clonotype with many counts. The chain uses TRBV7-2 and TRBJ1-5; possibly TRBD1 for D (5 bases). The CDR3 covers 16 residues. Between the trimmed V and J ends, which lost 1 base and 7 bases, there was a span of 17 bases. The V gene's germline CDR1 is SGHTA and CDR2 FQGNSA. CDR3 nucleotides: TGTGCCAGCAGCTTAGGTTCGCGGGGCTCCGGCCAGCCCCAGCATTTT. Protein product: CASSLGSRGSGQPQHF.

This clonotype was observed a handful of times. The chain's CDR3 is CASSLTGVYEQYF. The CDR3 bases are TGTGCCAGCAGCCTGACAGGGGTCTACGAGCAGTACTTC. The chain uses TRBV3-1 and TRBJ2-7; the match to TRBD1 covers 8 bases. This CDR3 has 13 amino acids. V shed 4 bases, J shed 3 bases, and the junction held 2 bases outside the gene matches. Germline assignment: CDR1 LGHDT and CDR2 YNNKEL (reference sequence).

This clonotype was counted many times. This chain joins TRBV7-9 and TRBJ2-1; 7 bases are shared with TRBD2. Germline V lookup: CDR1 SEHNR, CDR2 FQNEAQ (reference sequence). This CDR3 has 16 amino acids. The V gene end was trimmed by 5 bases and the J gene end by 0 bases; junction bases not matched to a gene: 7. The CDR3 DNA reads TGTGCCAGCAGCCCCGGGGGAGGGAGCTCCTACAATGAGCAGTTCTTC. This codes for CASSPGGGSSYNEQFF.

Ten or more counts support this clonotype. This chain links TRBV12-3 or TRBV12-4 with TRBJ1-2; 7 nucleotides agree with TRBD1. This CDR3 spans 13 amino acids. J was trimmed by 8 bases and V by 0 bases; bases with no gene match: 3. This CDR3 is CASSLAGGGGYTF. The CDR3 DNA reads TGTGCCAGCAGTTTAGCAGGGGGCGGGGGCTACACCTTC.

This clonotype was counted between two and nine times. The gene calls are TRBV6-2 or TRBV6-3 and TRBJ2-7; TRBD1 matches 7 bases. Trimming removed 8 bases from V and 3 bases from J; junction bases left unmatched: 10. The CDR3 runs 14 residues. Germline-derived CDR1 and CDR2 are MNHEY and SVGEGT. The CDR3 region has the DNA TGTGCCAGCGGGGAATGGGACAGCAGCTACGAGCAGTACTTC. Protein sequence: CASGEWDSSYEQYF.

In its sample, this clonotype is large. This chain uses TRBV5-1 with TRBJ2-5; D may match TRBD1 or TRBD2 (5 bases each). The germline V gene has CDR1 SGHRS and CDR2 YFSETQ. The CDR3 length is 15 residues. V was clipped by 3 bases and J by 2 bases, with 14 bases between them. CDR3 coding DNA: TGCGCCAGCAGCTGGAGAGGGACGCGTCAAGAGACCCAGTACTTC. It specifies CASSWRGTRQETQYF.

V is TRBV7-9 and J is TRBJ1-5; D gene unclear. V was clipped by 1 base and J by 0 bases, with 7 bases between them. The V gene's germline CDR1 is SEHNR and CDR2 FQNEAQ (reference sequence). The CDR3 loop spans 15 amino acids. CDR3 nucleotides: TGTGCCAGCAGCTTAGGTGATTATAGCAATCAGCCCCAGCATTTT. It encodes CASSLGDYSNQPQHF.

This clonotype was seen repeatedly, ten times or more. The chain recombines TRBV4-2 with TRBJ1-2; 9 bases are a match to TRBD1. The V and J ends lost 4 bases and 3 bases, in that order; junction bases with no gene match: 15. The germline V gene has CDR1 LGHNA and CDR2 YNFKEQ. The CDR3 is 18 residues long. The CDR3 sequence is CASSLVGGDREGYYGYTF. CDR3 bases: TGTGCCAGCAGCCTCGTCGGAGGGGACAGGGAGGGCTACTATGGCTACACCTTC.

J is TRBJ2-3 and V is TRBV5-1, with TRBD1 as a possible D gene (5 bases). Germline-derived CDR1 and CDR2 are SGHRS and YFSETQ. V lost 1 base to trimming and J lost 5 bases, with 14 bases between them. CDR3 length equals 15 residues. DNA for the CDR3: TGCGCCAGCAGCTTGCAAGGGGCGATAGGAGATACGCAGTATTTT. The encoded protein is CASSLQGAIGDTQYF.

This clonotype occurred many times. The chain links TRBV6-4 to TRBJ2-3, with 7 nucleotides matching TRBD2. The germline CDR1 and CDR2 sequences are MRHNA and SNTAGT. The CDR3 length is 15 residues. Trimming at V came to 3 bases and at J to 1 base, leaving 4 bases not matched to a gene. CDR3 in amino acids: CASSELGGGTDTQYF. The CDR3 region has the DNA TGTGCCAGCAGTGAACTTGGGGGGGGCACAGATACGCAGTATTTT.

This clonotype was counted at least ten times. The V and J genes are TRBV7-9 and TRBJ1-2; no clear D. Germline V gene sequence: CDR1 SEHNR, CDR2 FQNEAQ (reference sequence). This CDR3 comprises 12 residues. V lost 6 bases to trimming and J lost 8 bases, with 13 bases between them. The CDR3 sequence: CASRRTDLGYTF. CDR3 coding DNA: TGTGCCAGCAGACGGACGGACCTAGGCTACACCTTC.

This clonotype has ten or more counts. J is TRBJ2-7 and V is TRBV15; D possibly corresponds to TRBD1 (5 bases). This CDR3 has 16 amino acids. The germline V and J ends were trimmed by 3 bases and 2 bases, with 17 bases remaining between them. CDR1 is LNHNV, CDR2 YYDKDF, per germline (reference sequence). The CDR3 region is CATSRLQGAPPYEQYF. The CDR3 DNA sequence: TGTGCCACCAGCAGGCTCCAGGGTGCACCTCCCTACGAGCAGTACTTC.